Presented here are 4 T cell receptor beta chains from one specimen sequenced in a study of T cells in Graves' hyperthyroidism and ophthalmopathy. Amplification yielded TCR beta CDR3 regions, with RNA transcripts as the source. When the TCR CDR3 underwent first-round RT-PCR, the HTBI primer set was used. Via MiXCR, TCRdb re-called the multiplex PCR reads, giving one row per CDR3 protein. The sample carries approximately 370,000 distinct CDR3 sequences, more than 12% recorded once. Sequences were obtained from blood. These TCRs come from a woman aged 25 to 39 with Graves' hyperthyroidism.

This clonotype was seen more than once but under ten times. The CDR3 DNA sequence: TGTGCCAGCAGTCCTTCTAGCGGGAACACCGGGGAGCTGTTTTTT. Its translation: CASSPSSGNTGELFF. The chain employs TRBV12-3 or TRBV12-4 and TRBJ2-2; 7 positions agree with TRBD2. V lost 5 bases and J lost 1; bases outside the gene matches: 4. This CDR3 is built from 15 residues.

This clonotype was recorded at least ten times. The chain combines TRBV20-1 with TRBJ2-3, with 8 positions matching TRBD2. The ends lost 0 bases at V and 2 bases at J; junction bases unmatched: 4. Germline V gives CDR1 DFQATT, CDR2 SNEGSKA (reference sequence). This CDR3 is 15 amino acids long. The CDR3 DNA reads as TGCAGTGCTAGAGAACTAGCGGATTTCACAGATACGCAGTATTTT. It is translated as CSARELADFTDTQYF.

This clonotype was detected many times. The chain recombines TRBV7-2 with TRBJ1-2, with D hard to call. Germline-derived CDR1 and CDR2 are SGHTA and FQGNSA. This CDR3 has 13 residues. Trimming pared 5 bases from V and 7 bases from J, leaving 14 bases between. The DNA for the CDR3 is TGTGCCAGCAGCCAGGATGGGCTCGGTGGCTACACCTTC. As protein: CASSQDGLGGYTF. Complete variable domain (other parts from reference TRBV7-2 and TRBJ1-2): GAGVSQSPSNKVTEKGKDVELRCDPISGHTALYWYRQSLGQGLEFLIYFQGNSAPDKSGLPSDRFSAERTGGSVSTLTIQRTQQEDSAVYLCASSQDGLGGYTFGSGTRLTVV.

The table lists this clonotype with many counts. The rearrangement uses TRBV3-1 and TRBJ1-1, with D possibly TRBD1 on 5 matching bases. CDR3 length equals 14 residues. CDR1 LGHDT and CDR2 YNNKEL come from the germline V gene (reference sequence). Trimming removed 0 bases from V and 5 bases from J, with 10 bases in between. The CDR3 reads CASSQEGRVTEAFF. CDR3 bases: TGTGCCAGCAGCCAAGAGGGACGGGTGACTGAAGCTTTCTTT.